The next 13 T cell receptor beta chains were all read from a single sample in a study of cytomegalovirus exposure and HLA in healthy donors. The PCR employed 60 Vbeta primers together with 13 Jbeta primers. Measured with immunoSEQ multiplex PCR; TCRdb has only the in-frame clones, and not every one. The sample carries roughly 180,000 clones, 75% to 80% recorded once. Material: PBMCs. These receptors were obtained from a female donor in good health and CMV-seronegative.

V usage is TRBV4-2 and J usage is TRBJ1-6, with D perhaps TRBD1 (6 bases). Per germline, CDR1 LGHNA and CDR2 YNFKEQ. The V end was cut by 0 bases, the J end by 8 bases, with 14 bases between. CDR3 length equals 16 residues. The CDR3 DNA sequence: TGTGCCAGCAGCCAAGATCCAGGGGCGTCGGATTCACCCCTCCACTTT. It codes for CASSQDPGASDSPLHF.

V gene TRBV11-2 combines with J gene TRBJ1-4; D not resolved. The CDR3 runs 16 residues. Germline values: CDR1 SGHAT, CDR2 FQNNGV. V lost 1 base and J 0 bases, leaving 9 bases between the germline ends. The CDR3 nucleotides read TGTGCCAGCAGCTTAGTATACGGAGCAACTAATGAAAAACTGTTTTTT. Protein sequence: CASSLVYGATNEKLFF.

The rearrangement joins TRBV27 to TRBJ2-1, with 8 bases aligning to TRBD1. Germline V gene lookup returns CDR1 MNHEY and CDR2 SMNVEV (reference sequence). The V and J ends lost 2 bases and 7 bases, in that order; junction bases with no gene match: 7. CDR3 length equals 15 residues. The CDR3 region is CASSLTSGGMNEQFF. CDR3 nucleotides: TGTGCCAGCAGTTTAACTTCAGGGGGCATGAATGAGCAGTTCTTC.

J is TRBJ1-1 and V is TRBV5-1; 10 bases match TRBD1. With 4 bases clipped from V and 5 bases from J, the junction kept 14 bases outside the gene matches. The CDR3 contains 17 residues. The germline CDR1 and CDR2 sequences are SGHRS and YFSETQ. In nucleotides, the CDR3 is TGCGCCAGCAGCGGAGGGACAGGGGTATTTTTCGGGACTGAAGCTTTCTTT. Residues: CASSGGTGVFFGTEAFF.

This chain uses TRBV19 with TRBJ1-1; 7 nucleotides agree with TRBD1. Germline V gene data show CDR1 as LNHDA and CDR2 as SQIVND (reference sequence). The trim removed 5 bases at V and 4 bases at J, leaving 10 bases unmatched. The length of the CDR3 is 15 residues. The CDR3 here is CASSGSRQGGTEAFF. The CDR3 DNA sequence: TGTGCCAGTAGTGGATCCAGACAGGGCGGCACTGAAGCTTTCTTT.

V gene TRBV19 combines with J gene TRBJ2-1; D is perhaps TRBD1 (5 bases). The germline gives CDR1 LNHDA, CDR2 SQIVND (reference sequence). V lost 3 bases and J 7 bases, leaving 16 bases between the germline ends. There are 15 residues in the CDR3. The DNA of the CDR3 is TGTGCCAGTAGTATCTTCCGGCAGGGAAGGAATGAGCAGTTCTTC. Encoded protein: CASSIFRQGRNEQFF.

The chain is built from TRBV15 and TRBJ2-7; tentative D call: TRBD2 (6 bases). The CDR3 is 16 amino acids. Between the trimmed V and J ends, which lost 1 base and 0 bases, there was a span of 13 bases. Germline V gene sequence: CDR1 LNHNV, CDR2 YYDKDF (reference sequence). CDR3 DNA: TGTGCCACCAGCAGAGGCGTCGGGAGCGGCTCCTACGAGCAGTACTTC. Its protein is CATSRGVGSGSYEQYF. The full variable domain, its missing parts supplied by reference TRBV15 and TRBJ2-7, is DAMVIQNPRYQVTQFGKPVTLSCSQTLNHNVMYWYQQKSSQAPKLLFHYYDKDFNNEADTPDNFQSRRPNTSFCFLDIRSPGLGDTAMYLCATSRGVGSGSYEQYFGPGTRLTVT.

This sequence joins TRBV7-2 and TRBJ2-1, with 10 bases lining up with TRBD2. Germline V gives CDR1 SGHTA, CDR2 FQGNSA. There are 13 residues in the CDR3. The V segment lost 5 bases and the J segment 11 bases; nucleotides outside the gene matches: 6. CDR3 nucleotides: TGTGCCAGCAGCCTTATACTAGCGGGGCAGCAGTTCTTC. It codes for CASSLILAGQQFF.

This clone was observed a few times. The chain recombines TRBV6-7 with TRBJ2-7, with TRBD1 identical over 10 bases. TRBV6-7 has ORF status, its function being uncertain. There are 17 residues in the CDR3. J lost 5 bases, V lost 7 bases, and 17 bases had no gene match. The CDR3 loop reads CASTTITGTGDGHEQYF. The CDR3 bases are TGTGCCAGCACCACAATAACCGGGACAGGGGACGGCCACGAGCAGTACTTC.

The chain carries TRBV5-4 and TRBJ2-1; D is uncertain. Germline V gene sequence: CDR1 SGHNT, CDR2 YYREEE (reference sequence). V shed 2 bases and J shed 10 bases, with 7 bases lying between them. The CDR3 is 11 residues long. The CDR3 spells CASSFDSEQFF. The CDR3 nucleotides are TGTGCCAGCAGCTTTGACTCAGAGCAGTTCTTC.

The chain couples TRBV6-6 to TRBJ2-7; 10 bases map to TRBD2. The trim removed 2 bases at V and 3 bases at J, leaving 4 bases unmatched. Germline assignment: CDR1 MNHNY and CDR2 SVGAGI (reference sequence). This CDR3 has 15 residues. The CDR3 region is CASSYVSGGFYEQYF. As DNA, the CDR3 is TGTGCCAGCAGTTACGTTAGCGGGGGGTTCTACGAGCAGTACTTC.

V and J are TRBV9 and TRBJ2-2, with 10 nucleotides matching TRBD2. The ends lost 0 bases at V and 4 bases at J; junction bases unmatched: 9. Germline CDR1 reads SGDLS; CDR2 reads YYNGEE. This CDR3 has 18 amino acids. This CDR3 is CASSVVGSGRTRTGELFF. The CDR3 nucleotides read TGTGCCAGCAGCGTAGTCGGTAGCGGGAGGACTCGCACCGGGGAGCTGTTTTTT.

On this clone: Germline and junction disagree at one end, which may indicate a read error. The chain recombines TRBV7-7 with TRBJ1-2; 9 bases line up with TRBD1. Germline CDR1 SSHAT, CDR2 FNYEAQ (reference sequence). CDR3 length: 15 amino acids. CDR3 sequence reads: CASSPLVTGGGGYTF. The CDR3 bases are TGTGCTAGCAGCCCCCTCGTGACAGGGGGAGGTGGCTACACCTTC.